This passage covers 3 T cell receptor beta chains from one sample sequenced in a study of quantifying T cell responses using KT2 cells (dated by TCRdb to about 2017). In terms of the full investigation: RNA was DNase-treated and reverse transcribed with TCR alpha and beta constant-region primers, mostly using SuperScript III.

The library was made by UMI-ligation and nested PCR. The listed sequencing device is Illumina MiSeq. A single-stranded oligonucleotide carrying the Illumina SP2 sequence and a UMI was ligated to the cDNA 3' end using T4 RNA ligase 1. PCR1 consisted of 4 cycles (98 degrees C 15 s, 69 degrees C 30 s, 72 degrees C 40 s), and for the beta primer an equimolar mix of RC1.1 and RC1.2 was used to cover TRBC1 and TRBC2. TCRdb reran the public reads through fastp at Q25 and MiXCR, keeping productive beta chains. Each entry merges the rows of one CDR3 protein and shows their most common DNA and genes. The sample data list over 25,000 distinct CDR3 sequences, and approximately 10% of these were observed just once. Of the sample, more than 9.5% falls within the top ten clones. Sequenced input: PBMCs spiked with cells of the T cell clone KT2. Every receptor here comes from a human donor.

The V and J genes are TRBV2 and TRBJ2-5; 7 bases line up with TRBD2. Trimming removed 4 bases from V and 3 bases from J; junction bases left unmatched: 2. Per the germline V gene, CDR1 is SNHLY and CDR2 is FYNNEI. The length of the CDR3 is 13 residues. The CDR3 nucleotides read TGTGCCAGCAGTGGGCTAGCGGAAGAGACCCAGTACTTC. It encodes CASSGLAEETQYF.

The chain recombines TRBV6-2 or TRBV6-3 with TRBJ2-1, with no clear D. This CDR3 region has 14 residues. Germline V gene sequence: CDR1 MNHEY, CDR2 SVGEGT. Trimming removed 6 bases from V and 0 bases from J, with 9 bases in between. The DNA for the CDR3 is TGTGCCAGCAGCGTAGGCTTCTCCTACAATGAGCAGTTCTTC. It specifies CASSVGFSYNEQFF.

Ten or more counts support this clonotype. This chain connects TRBV7-2 to TRBJ2-3; 9 nucleotides line up with TRBD2. This CDR3 comprises 17 residues. Germline CDR1 reads SGHTA; CDR2 reads FQGNSA. Trimming at V came to 2 bases and at J to 1 base, leaving 7 bases not matched to a gene. The CDR3 bases are TGTGCCAGCAGCTTACTGGCGGGGGGGACAGGCACAGATACGCAGTATTTT. Protein: CASSLLAGGTGTDTQYF.